These 2 T cell receptor beta chains were sequenced from one sample in a study of cytomegalovirus exposure and HLA in healthy donors. PCR was performed using 60 Vbeta and 13 Jbeta primers. Clones were read by immunoSEQ multiplex PCR, and TCRdb kept only the in-frame ones, dropping some. The sample holds nearly 110,000 clones; roughly 80% are singletons and the top ten take 1.5% to 2%. Sequenced: PBMCs. These receptor sequences come from a man in his fifties in good health and CMV-seronegative.

The DNA of the CDR3 is TGCGCCAGCAAGGAGAGGCTGAACACTGAAGCTTTCTTT. Translated: CASKERLNTEAFF. The chain employs TRBV4-1 and TRBJ1-1; D not resolved. Germline-derived CDR1 and CDR2 are MGHRA and YSYEKL. Trimming left V 7 bases short and J 0 bases short, with 9 bases between. The CDR3 totals 13 residues.

The rearrangement uses TRBV19 and TRBJ2-2; D gene ambiguous. The CDR3 totals 15 residues. Trimming pared 2 bases from V and 8 bases from J, leaving 15 bases between. The V gene's germline CDR1 is LNHDA and CDR2 SQIVND (reference sequence). The CDR3 region is CASSITKPLGGELFF. The DNA of the CDR3 is TGTGCCAGTAGTATAACTAAACCTCTGGGTGGGGAGCTGTTTTTT. The whole variable domain, filled in from reference TRBV19 and TRBJ2-2, reads DGGITQSPKYLFRKEGQNVTLSCEQNLNHDAMYWYRQDPGQGLRLIYYSQIVNDFQKGDIAEGYSVSREKKESFPLTVTSAQKNPTAFYLCASSITKPLGGELFFGEGSRLTVL.